The 30 T cell receptor beta chains below were found in one sample sequenced in a study of cytomegalovirus exposure and HLA in healthy donors (dated by TCRdb to about 2017). The library was obtained by the immunoSEQ multiplex PCR assay. For the multiplex PCR, a mixture combining 60 forward primers for TCR Vbeta segments and 13 reverse primers for TCR Jbeta segments was used. The immuneACCESS repertoire file appears here via TCRdb, limited to in-frame rearrangements. These files lack a portion of the clones; in checked studies, under half of the deficit traces to unresolved V genes, and the cause of the others is not known. The sample table contains about 61,000 clones; only one count was recorded for more than 80% of them. The ten top clones hold less than 1.6% of the sample. The sequenced sample consisted of PBMCs. The origin of the receptors is a man younger than 40 in good health and CMV-seropositive.

V and J are TRBV5-1 and TRBJ2-5; 9 bases are shared with TRBD2. V shed 5 bases, J shed 4 bases, and the junction held 12 bases outside the gene matches. Germline CDR1 and CDR2: SGHRS and YFSETQ. There are 16 residues in the CDR3. The CDR3 bases are TGCGCCAGCAGGTCTCTAGCGGGACGTAGAGGAGAGACCCAGTACTTC. Residues: CASRSLAGRRGETQYF.

This sequence joins TRBV4-3 and TRBJ2-1; 11 bases align to TRBD2. Per germline, CDR1 LGHNA and CDR2 YSLEER. CDR3 length: 19 residues. The V segment lost 1 base and the J segment 6 bases; nucleotides outside the gene matches: 14. The CDR3 DNA reads as TGCGCCAGCAGCCAAGTGTCCCCAATTCTAGCGGGAGGAGCCAATGAGCAGTTCTTC. Translation gives CASSQVSPILAGGANEQFF.

This chain connects TRBV30 to TRBJ2-1; D might be TRBD2 (7 bases). The V and J ends lost 0 bases and 7 bases respectively, with 19 bases between them. This CDR3 has 16 residues. Germline assignment: CDR1 GTSNPN and CDR2 SVGIG (reference sequence). CDR3: CAWSVRGAGRLNEQFF. CDR3 sequence (DNA): TGTGCCTGGAGTGTACGGGGGGCAGGGAGGCTTAATGAGCAGTTCTTC.

The CDR3 bases are TGTGCCACCCGGGGACAGGGCGTTTCCTACGAGCAGTACTTC. Its translation: CATRGQGVSYEQYF. The chain employs TRBV10-3 and TRBJ2-7; 9 bases are shared with TRBD1. The germline V gene has CDR1 ENHRY and CDR2 SYGVKD. The length of the CDR3 is 14 residues. Trimming cost V 10 bases and J 1 base; bases outside gene matches: 8.

The V gene is TRBV5-1, the J gene TRBJ1-1; D is unresolved. The CDR3 sequence is 15 residues long. Germline V gene data show CDR1 as SGHRS and CDR2 as YFSETQ. Deletions cut 2 bases from V and 3 bases from J, with 14 bases between. Here the CDR3 DNA reads TGCGCCAGCAGCTTACAGTGGGAGGCGGACACTGAAGCTTTCTTT. Amino acid sequence: CASSLQWEADTEAFF. Variable domain in full (rest from reference TRBV5-1 and TRBJ1-1): KAGVTQTPRYLIKTRGQQVTLSCSPISGHRSVSWYQQTPGQGLQFLFEYFSETQRNKGNFPGRFSGRQFSNSRSEMNVSTLELGDSALYLCASSLQWEADTEAFFGQGTRLTVV.

The chain links TRBV16 to TRBJ2-1; 8 bases line up with TRBD2. J gave up 8 bases and V 2 bases, and 8 bases lay outside the gene matches. The CDR3 has 15 amino acids. Germline values: CDR1 KGHSY, CDR2 FQNENV. The CDR3, as DNA: TGTGCCAGCAGCCAAGCCGGGACTAGGATCCATGAGCAGTTCTTC. Protein sequence: CASSQAGTRIHEQFF.

There are a few counts of this clone. The chain couples TRBV5-4 to TRBJ1-5; D is unresolved. Germline V gene lookup returns CDR1 SGHNT and CDR2 YYREEE (reference sequence). This CDR3 is 14 amino acids long. The V end was cut by 0 bases, the J end by 7 bases, with 11 bases between. CDR3 in amino acids: CASSLEREGQPQHF. The CDR3 DNA reads TGTGCCAGCAGCTTGGAACGGGAAGGCCAGCCCCAGCATTTT. Supplemented by reference TRBV5-4 and TRBJ1-5, the full variable domain reads ETGVTQSPTHLIKTRGQQVTLRCSSQSGHNTVSWYQQALGQGPQFIFQYYREEENGRGNFPPRFSGLQFPNYSSELNVNALELDDSALYLCASSLEREGQPQHFGDGTRLSIL.

The chain links TRBV5-4 to TRBJ1-2; TRBD1 might be the D (6 bases). CDR1 SGHNT and CDR2 YYREEE come from the germline V gene (reference sequence). This CDR3 contains 15 residues. With 4 bases removed from V and 8 bases from J, the gap between germline ends came to 21 bases. CDR3 coding DNA: TGTGCCAGCAGCCTTCAACAGGGAGGGGTAGAGGGCTACACCTTC. Translated, it gives CASSLQQGGVEGYTF.

This chain joins TRBV30 and TRBJ2-1; D is ambiguous. The germline CDR1 and CDR2 sequences are GTSNPN and SVGIG (reference sequence). CDR3 length equals 13 residues. The germline V and J ends were trimmed by 4 bases and 4 bases, with 11 bases remaining between them. The CDR3 region is CAWNLEPYNEQFF. CDR3 nucleotides: TGTGCCTGGAATCTGGAGCCGTACAATGAGCAGTTCTTC.

The chain employs TRBV25-1 and TRBJ2-7, with D tentatively TRBD2 (6 bases). Germline values: CDR1 MGHDK, CDR2 SYGVNS. Trimming cost V 1 base and J 7 bases, with 14 bases left between them. The CDR3 has 14 amino acids. The CDR3 loop reads CASSEFGREEEQYF. The CDR3 DNA sequence: TGTGCCAGCAGTGAATTCGGCAGGGAGGAAGAGCAGTACTTC.

The J gene is TRBJ2-2, the V gene TRBV5-8; D perhaps matches TRBD1 (6 bases). Trimming took 2 bases from V and 3 from J, leaving 8 bases between them. Germline loops: CDR1 SGHTS, CDR2 YDEGEE. The length of the CDR3 is 14 residues. The CDR3 here is CASSLPGDTGELFF. The CDR3 DNA follows: TGTGCCAGCAGCTTACCAGGGGACACCGGGGAGCTGTTTTTT.

V gene TRBV6-1 combines with J gene TRBJ2-2; TRBD1 might be the D (5 bases). The V and J ends lost 6 bases and 1 base respectively, with 9 bases between them. Germline values: CDR1 MNHNS, CDR2 SASEGT. The CDR3 spans 14 residues. The CDR3 is CASRKTENTGELFF. The DNA for the CDR3 is TGTGCCAGCAGGAAGACAGAGAACACCGGGGAGCTGTTTTTT.

This chain connects TRBV6-4 to TRBJ1-1; D is ambiguous. Trimming left V 7 bases short and J 1 base short, with 10 bases between. The CDR3 totals 13 residues. CDR1 and CDR2 (germline): MRHNA, SNTAGT. CDR3 DNA sequence: TGTGCCAGCAAGGAGTCAGAGAACACTGAAGCTTTCTTT. Protein product: CASKESENTEAFF.

This chain uses TRBV12-5 with TRBJ1-1; tentative D call: TRBD1 (6 bases). In germline, CDR1 is LGHNT, CDR2 FRNRAP. The CDR3 runs 14 residues. With 1 base removed from V and 2 bases from J, the gap between germline ends came to 8 bases. CDR3 residues: CASGLGGRNTEAFF. CDR3 DNA: TGTGCTAGTGGTTTGGGGGGGCGTAACACTGAAGCTTTCTTT.

The CDR3 loop reads CASSGTSGNYEQYF. The CDR3 coding sequence is TGTGCCAGCAGCGGGACTAGCGGTAACTACGAGCAGTACTTC. The chain uses TRBV6-5 and TRBJ2-7; 11 bases line up with TRBD2. Germline V lookup: CDR1 MNHEY, CDR2 SVGAGI. J gave up 3 bases and V 6 bases, and 4 bases lay outside the gene matches. This CDR3 has 14 residues.

V and J are TRBV29-1 and TRBJ2-1; D gene ambiguous. V lost 3 bases and J 7 bases, leaving 13 bases between the germline ends. In germline, CDR1 is SQVTM, CDR2 ANQGSEA. This CDR3 has 13 amino acids. The CDR3 loop reads CSVERSGWNEQFF. CDR3 nucleotides: TGCAGCGTTGAGCGGTCCGGTTGGAATGAGCAGTTCTTC.

The chain combines TRBV19 with TRBJ2-7, with D perhaps TRBD1 (7 bases). CDR3 length: 14 residues. Trimming took off 5 bases at V and 2 bases at J, with 13 bases between the two ends. Germline V lookup: CDR1 LNHDA, CDR2 SQIVND (reference sequence). The CDR3 bases are TGTGCCAGTAGTTCGGGGGACAGTACCTACGAGCAGTACTTC. Protein: CASSSGDSTYEQYF.

This rearrangement joins TRBV21-1 to TRBJ2-2; TRBD2, as called in the table, went unchecked against the DNA. TRBV21-1 is a pseudogene. The CDR3 sequence is 20 residues long. The DNA for the CDR3 is TGTGCCAGCAGCTCAAAAGTAGCGGGAGAGTGCCTCGCGAACACCGGGGAGCTGTTTTTT. Amino acid sequence: CASSSKVAGECLANTGELFF.

The V gene is TRBV10-1, the J gene TRBJ2-1, with 8 positions matching TRBD1. The CDR3 contains 16 residues. CDR1 WNHNN and CDR2 SYGVQD come from the germline V gene (reference sequence). Unmatched junction bases numbered 4, after V lost 3 bases and J lost 0 bases. The CDR3 sequence is CASSDQGQDSYNEQFF. CDR3 coding DNA: TGCGCCAGCAGTGACCAGGGACAGGACTCCTACAATGAGCAGTTCTTC.

This chain uses TRBV9 with TRBJ2-7; a weak D match, TRBD2 (6 bases). Deletions cut 0 bases from V and 0 bases from J, with 10 bases between. Germline loops: CDR1 SGDLS, CDR2 YYNGEE. The length of the CDR3 is 15 residues. The CDR3 nucleotides are TGTGCCAGCAGCGTAGAGGCGGGATTCTCCTACGAGCAGTACTTC. Its protein is CASSVEAGFSYEQYF. The whole variable domain, remainder taken from reference TRBV9 and TRBJ2-7, is DSGVTQTPKHLITATGQRVTLRCSPRSGDLSVYWYQQSLDQGLQFLIQYYNGEERAKGNILERFSAQQFPDLHSELNLSSLELGDSALYFCASSVEAGFSYEQYFGPGTRLTVT.

This clone was detected once. The V call is TRBV6-1, the J call TRBJ2-1; 9 bases are a match to TRBD2. Unmatched junction bases numbered 5, after V lost 7 bases and J lost 7 bases. This CDR3 contains 13 residues. Per the germline V gene, CDR1 is MNHNS and CDR2 is SASEGT. The CDR3 sequence is CASKGSGRNEQFF. The CDR3 region has the DNA TGTGCCAGCAAAGGTAGCGGGAGAAATGAGCAGTTCTTC.

This CDR3 is CSLHTLLATDTQYF. The CDR3, as DNA: TGCAGCCTTCATACCTTACTAGCAACAGATACGCAGTATTTT. The genes are TRBV29-1 and TRBJ2-3, with D maybe TRBD2 (6 bases). V was cut by 8 bases and J by 3 bases, with 18 bases left in between. The CDR3 totals 14 residues. Germline values: CDR1 SQVTM, CDR2 ANQGSEA.

This chain links TRBV30 with TRBJ2-1; tentatively, D is TRBD1 (5 bases). CDR1 GTSNPN and CDR2 SVGIG come from the germline V gene (reference sequence). The length of the CDR3 is 13 residues. V lost 1 base to trimming and J lost 6 bases, with 10 bases between them. The CDR3 region is CAWSDQTVNEQFF. The CDR3 coding sequence is TGTGCCTGGAGTGACCAGACAGTCAATGAGCAGTTCTTC. The variable domain in full, with the rest retrieved from reference TRBV30 and TRBJ2-1, is SQTIHQWPATLVQPVGSPLSLECTVEGTSNPNLYWYRQAAGRGLQLLFYSVGIGQISSEVPQNLSASRPQDRQFILSSKKLLLSDSGFYLCAWSDQTVNEQFFGPGTRLTVL.

The rearrangement joins TRBV6-1 to TRBJ1-5, with TRBD1 identical over 10 bases. With 7 bases clipped from V and 2 bases from J, the junction kept 2 bases outside the gene matches. This CDR3 has 14 residues. Germline-derived CDR1 and CDR2 are MNHNS and SASEGT. DNA for the CDR3: TGTGCCAGCACCGGGACAGGGGGCAATCAGCCCCAGCATTTT. Amino acid sequence: CASTGTGGNQPQHF.

The V and J genes are TRBV6-1 and TRBJ2-3; no definite D call. Germline CDR1 is MNHNS and CDR2 is SASEGT. The CDR3 length is 13 residues. V lost 0 bases and J 6 bases, leaving 7 bases between the germline ends. CDR3 nucleotides: TGTGCCAGCAGTGAAGCACTGTCGGATACGCAGTATTTT. This translates into CASSEALSDTQYF.

This clone appeared once. The chain has TRBV21-1 and TRBJ1-5; the table's D call TRBD1 went unverified against the DNA. TRBV21-1 is classified as a pseudogene. There are 16 residues in the CDR3. CDR3 nucleotide sequence: TGTGCCAGCAGCAAAGGGACAGTTATGACGGATCAGCCCCAGCATTTT. Translation gives CASSKGTVMTDQPQHF.

V gene TRBV7-3 combines with J gene TRBJ2-3; 10 bases agree with TRBD2. J gave up 4 bases and V 0 bases, and 4 bases lay outside the gene matches. Germline V gene sequence: CDR1 SGHTA, CDR2 FQGTGA. This CDR3 contains 16 residues. The CDR3 DNA reads TGTGCCAGCAGCTTAACAGCGGGAGGGGGCCCAGATACGCAGTATTTT. It encodes CASSLTAGGGPDTQYF.

The chain carries TRBV4-1 and TRBJ2-1; 14 bases map to TRBD2. J was trimmed by 7 bases and V by 3 bases; bases with no gene match: 5. Per the germline V gene, CDR1 is MGHRA and CDR2 is YSYEKL. The CDR3 runs 16 residues. In DNA, the CDR3 is TGCGCCAGCAGCCAGTATGGGACTAGCGGGAGTAATGAGCAGTTCTTC. This gives the protein CASSQYGTSGSNEQFF.

This chain links TRBV4-2 with TRBJ2-2; 7 nucleotides match TRBD1. The germline V gene encodes CDR1 LGHNA and CDR2 YNFKEQ. The V and J ends lost 0 bases and 6 bases, in that order; junction bases with no gene match: 10. The CDR3 runs to 17 residues. CDR3 nucleotides: TGTGCCAGCAGCCAAGAAAGAGAGACAGGGAAAGCCGGGGAGCTGTTTTTT. This encodes CASSQERETGKAGELFF.

Here the CDR3 reads CASSPSTSGNREQFF. The CDR3 bases are TGTGCCAGCAGCCCCTCCACTAGCGGGAATAGGGAGCAGTTCTTC. This chain connects TRBV11-3 to TRBJ2-1; TRBD2 matches 10 bases. The CDR3 totals 15 residues. V shed 5 bases and J 10 bases; nucleotides not matched to a gene: 11. Germline CDR1 is SGHNT and CDR2 is YENEEA.